The clone carrying this T cell receptor beta chain was counted once. The sample is drawn from a study of shared clonotypes between healthy human individuals. There are 16 residues in the CDR3. Deletions cut 7 bases from V and 1 base from J, with 17 bases between. The germline V gene encodes CDR1 LNHDA and CDR2 SQIVND (reference sequence). Profiling relied on immunoSEQ multiplex PCR, and the TCRdb table lists in-frame clones only, not all of them. The sample has some 1,600,000 clones, around 98% seen once. Healthy adults negative for HIV, lacking recent acute infections or vaccinations, served as donors.

What was sequenced was naive CD4+ T cells sorted from blood. The subset denotes: CD45RA+ positively selected. This receptor was obtained from a man younger than 45 in good health. The chain links TRBV19 to TRBJ2-4; D gene ambiguous. CDR3 bases: TGTGCCAGTACCCCGTATGGGGTGAAGGCCAAAAACATTCAGTACTTC. This encodes CASTPYGVKAKNIQYF.